The T cell receptor beta chain under discussion was sequenced for a study of T cell responses to AZD1222 COVID-19 vaccine. CDR1 is LGHNA and CDR2 is YNFKEQ in the germline V gene. This CDR3 is built from 15 residues. Trimming cost V 0 bases and J 3 bases, with 6 bases left between them. Only in-frame clones appear in the TCRdb table, and some are missing; sequencing was by immunoSEQ multiplex PCR. The sample carries roughly 140,000 clones, approximately 89% recorded once. The clonotype was recovered from an adult in good health. The chain links TRBV4-2 to TRBJ2-6; D may correspond to TRBD1 or TRBD2 (5 bases each). The sequenced sample was peripheral blood, obtained on day 0 of AZD1222 vaccination. In DNA, the CDR3 is TGTGCCAGCAGCCAAGATGGGGGTGGGGCCAACGTCCTGACTTTC. It specifies CASSQDGGGANVLTF.